This is a list of T cell receptor beta chains from one sample in a study of beta chain features in type 1 diabetes. The protocol was immunoSEQ multiplex PCR, while the TCRdb copy is restricted to in-frame clones and leaves out a portion. In the table there are hundreds of thousands of clones, less than 15% of which are singletons. Sequenced sample: central memory CD4+ T cells from blood. The source of these receptors is a man aged 30 to 39 in good health. CDR3s leave out the opening cysteine and the closing phenylalanine or tryptophan. The order of the fields is V gene, CDR3 protein.

V gene: TRBV6-5
CDR3 protein: ASSVSSKNTEAF

V gene: TRBV11-2
CDR3 protein: ASSERNRGTYGYT

V gene: TRBV19
CDR3 protein: ASSRVGVFTGELF

V gene: TRBV27
CDR3 protein: ASSSLLVHTEAF

V gene: TRBV30
CDR3 protein: AWSRGQGGIYYNEQF

V gene: TRBV7-7
CDR3 protein: ASSLDRGLNQETQY

V gene: TRBV4-3
CDR3 protein: ASRRGRSQGNDGYT

V gene: TRBV30
CDR3 protein: AWNLAGGPDTQY

V gene: TRBV7-8
CDR3 protein: ASRPGASTDTQY

V gene: TRBV5-4
CDR3 protein: ASSAYRARGYGYT

V gene: TRBV6-1
CDR3 protein: ASTESGRLGNEQF

V gene: TRBV14
CDR3 protein: ASSRGMNTEAF

V gene: TRBV4-1
CDR3 protein: ASSQRDQPQH

V gene: TRBV18
CDR3 protein: ASSRTDNPYEQY

V gene: TRBV11-3
CDR3 protein: ASSLSIGTDTQY

V gene: TRBV6-5
CDR3 protein: ASSPTGNIQY

V gene: TRBV5-1
CDR3 protein: ASSLVAGEETQY

V gene: TRBV29-1
CDR3 protein: SVEDPYRGRGYGYT

V gene: TRBV18
CDR3 protein: ASSRDRGSREAF

V gene: TRBV27
CDR3 protein: ASSLIGEGEAF